Listed below are T cell receptor beta chains from one sample, sequenced in a study of cytomegalovirus exposure and HLA in healthy donors. Generated by immunoSEQ multiplex PCR, the TCRdb table keeps only in-frame clones and is missing some. The table shows fewer than 250,000 clones, with over 70% occurring only once. Sequenced material: PBMCs. Receptors originate from a man aged 35-49 years in good health and CMV-seropositive. Each CDR3 is given with its conserved first and last residue. The D gene is left open where the match is weak. Clone sizes are given selectively: once, few, many, or a class where the clone is expanded.

cdr3_aa cdr3_nt d_call j_call v_call clone_size
CASSLRTSGRAGGEQFF TGTGCCAGCAGCCTAAGGACTAGCGGGAGGGCAGGGGGTGAGCAGTTCTTC TRBD2 TRBJ2-1 TRBV7-9 NA
CSVPGLAGGLETQYF TGCAGCGTCCCCGGACTAGCGGGAGGGTTAGAGACCCAGTACTTC TRBD2 TRBJ2-5 TRBV29-1 NA
CASSERTGRNTEAFF TGTGCCAGCAGTGAAAGGACAGGGAGGAACACTGAAGCTTTCTTT TRBD1 TRBJ1-1 TRBV28 NA
CASSLVTFSGRPGTDTQYF TGCGCCAGCAGCTTGGTCACTTTTAGCGGGAGGCCCGGCACAGATACGCAGTATTTT TRBD2 TRBJ2-3 TRBV5-1 NA
CASSIGPSSEQYF TGTGCCAGTAGTATAGGGCCTAGTTCCGAGCAGTACTTC NA TRBJ2-7 TRBV19 once
CASSRGWQGTYGYTF TGTGCCAGTAGTAGAGGTTGGCAGGGAACCTATGGCTACACCTTC NA TRBJ1-2 TRBV19 once
CASSLGQTDSTDTQYF TGTGCCAGCAGCTTAGGGCAGACAGATAGCACAGATACGCAGTATTTT NA TRBJ2-3 TRBV7-9 NA
CASSFQTGDFGGYTF TGTGCCAGCAGCTTCCAAACAGGGGATTTTGGTGGCTACACCTTC TRBD1 TRBJ1-2 TRBV5-5 NA
CASSVAGQRNQPQHF TGTGCCAGCAGCGTAGCTGGACAGCGCAATCAGCCCCAGCATTTT NA TRBJ1-5 TRBV9 NA
CASSPPTGEGTQYF TGTGCCAGCAGTCCTCCGACGGGAGAGGGGACCCAGTACTTC NA TRBJ2-5 TRBV28 NA
CASSFGLSMGEAFF TGCGCCAGCAGCTTCGGACTTTCGATGGGCGAAGCTTTCTTT NA TRBJ1-1 TRBV5-1 NA
CASSVGLSNQPQHF TGTGCCAGCAGTGTTGGCCTGAGCAATCAGCCCCAGCATTTT NA TRBJ1-5 TRBV2 NA
CASSAGTSGYQQYF TGTGCCAGCAGTGCCGGGACTAGCGGGTATCAGCAGTACTTC TRBD2 TRBJ2-7 TRBV2 NA
CASSYTGGTEAFF TGTGCCAGCAGCTATACAGGGGGCACTGAAGCTTTCTTT TRBD1 TRBJ1-1 TRBV28 few
CASTLRFSNTEAFF TGTGCCAGCACCCTTCGGTTTTCTAACACTGAAGCTTTCTTT NA TRBJ1-1 TRBV28 NA
CSVSPAGAEGYTF TGCAGCGTGTCCCCGGCGGGGGCGGAGGGCTACACCTTC NA TRBJ1-2 TRBV29-1 NA
CASRHPLGGSPYNEQFF TGTGCCAGTAGACACCCACTCGGGGGAAGTCCCTACAATGAGCAGTTCTTC NA TRBJ2-1 TRBV19 NA
CASSSASGGSTDTQYF TGTGCCAGCAGTAGCGCTAGCGGGGGAAGCACAGATACGCAGTATTTT TRBD2 TRBJ2-3 TRBV2 once
CASSSPGQTFTGELFF TGTGCCAGCAGCTCACCGGGACAGACCTTCACCGGGGAGCTGTTTTTT TRBD1 TRBJ2-2 TRBV5-6 NA
CASSPLGGNGEQFF TGTGCCAGCAGCCCGCTGGGCGGGAACGGTGAGCAGTTCTTC NA TRBJ2-1 TRBV7-6 few
CASSYSTGLAAGELFF TGTGCCAGCAGTTACTCAACCGGACTAGCGGCCGGGGAGCTGTTTTTT TRBD2 TRBJ2-2 TRBV6-6 NA
CASSRQANQETQYF TGTGCCAGCAGCAGACAGGCGAACCAAGAGACCCAGTACTTC NA TRBJ2-5 TRBV7-2 NA
CSVTGQGGQPQHF TGCAGCGTGACCGGACAGGGGGGCCAGCCCCAGCATTTT TRBD1 TRBJ1-5 TRBV29-1 NA
CATSRDQGSVGYGYTF TGTGCCACCAGCAGAGATCAGGGGAGTGTGGGGTATGGCTACACCTTC NA TRBJ1-2 TRBV15 once
CASSQTSGRKNIQYF TGTGCCAGCAGCCAGACTAGCGGGCGCAAAAACATTCAGTACTTC TRBD2 TRBJ2-4 TRBV7-9 NA
CASSLQATNVLTF TGTGCCAGCAGCCTTCAAGCCACCAACGTCCTGACTTTC NA TRBJ2-6 TRBV7-9 NA
CASSLDSAGNEQYF TGCGCCAGCAGCTTGGATAGCGCGGGGAACGAGCAGTACTTC NA TRBJ2-7 TRBV5-1 NA
CASSLGGTESYNGQFF TGTGCCAGCAGCTTAGGGGGGACAGAGTCCTACAATGGGCAGTTCTTC TRBD1 TRBJ2-1 TRBV7-6 NA
CASSLIAGNEQYF TGTGCCAGCAGCTTGATTGCAGGGAACGAGCAGTACTTC NA TRBJ2-7 TRBV5-6 NA